This TCR beta chain came from a study of T cell responses to AZD1222 COVID-19 vaccine. General study results and limits: Among vaccine-associated CD4 TCRs, coverage spanned spike, with dominance at 160-218 and 743-854. Breadth and depth of Spike-specific TCRs rose after two AZD1222 doses. It was only after the peak T cell response that any repertoires were sampled. Recipients of AZD1222 seropositive at baseline numbered only six or seven.

Details on this clone: Its specificity is not known.

V was clipped by 1 base and J by 9 bases; unmatched bases: 5. Germline V gene sequence: CDR1 SNHLY, CDR2 FYNNEI. The length of the CDR3 is 15 residues. Libraries were prepared by immunoSEQ multiplex PCR; TCRdb keeps only in-frame clonotypes and omits some of them. The table records 85,000 to 100,000 clones, approximately 91% of them present only once. This receptor was obtained from an adult in good health. The chain combines TRBV2 with TRBJ1-6, with 8 bases matching TRBD1. The sequenced sample was peripheral blood, obtained on day 0 of AZD1222 vaccination. The CDR3 nucleotides are TGTGCCAGCAGTGAAGACCAGGGGGCAGGTTCACCCCTCCACTTT. It translates to CASSEDQGAGSPLHF.